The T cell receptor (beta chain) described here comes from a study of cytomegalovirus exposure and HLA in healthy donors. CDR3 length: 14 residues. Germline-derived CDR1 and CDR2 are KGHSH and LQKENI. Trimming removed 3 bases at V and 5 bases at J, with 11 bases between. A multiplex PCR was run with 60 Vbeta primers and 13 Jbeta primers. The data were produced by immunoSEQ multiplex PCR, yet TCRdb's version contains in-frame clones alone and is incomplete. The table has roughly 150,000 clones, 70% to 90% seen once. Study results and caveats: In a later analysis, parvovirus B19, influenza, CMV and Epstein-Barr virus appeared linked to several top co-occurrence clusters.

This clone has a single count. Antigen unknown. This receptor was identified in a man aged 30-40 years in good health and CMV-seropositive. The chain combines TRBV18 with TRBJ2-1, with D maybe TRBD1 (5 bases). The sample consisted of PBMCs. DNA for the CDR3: TGTGCCAGCTCACCTTTTACAGGCAACAATGAGCAGTTCTTC. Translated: CASSPFTGNNEQFF.